This T cell receptor (beta chain) originates from a study of blood T cell repertoires in COVID-19 (dated by TCRdb to 2019 to 2021). About the investigation overall: Samples from collaborators originated in the United States, Italy and Spain and spanned both the acute and convalescent phases of COVID-19. The prospective study material was composed of cDNA or gDNA derived from T cells, B-cell-depleted T cells, or PBMCs. The dataset comprised deeply sampled blood TCRbeta repertoires from subjects exposed to, actively infected with, or recovered from COVID-19. A freely available public database, intended as a resource for researchers studying the immune response to SARS-CoV-2, is where the repertoires were released. The samples were drawn from the first 160 participants of the ongoing ImmuneRACE study and from more than 1,000 subjects provided by 6 global collaborators. Sample metadata almost always included a de-identified subject ID, COVID-19 status, age in years and sex. Where available, HLA class I and class II types were taken from metadata supplied by the sample provider and were not determined by assay-based typing. What the work shows at the level of the full study, not this receptor alone: Clinical and demographic metadata were provided uncurated, with the amount varying by source and participant.

The sample holds a few counts of this clone. Its antigen is currently not known. No base-level quality is on record; no much larger clone is a single base apart. Each collaborating institution followed its own protocols to collect whole blood in K2EDTA tubes. Collaborator samples were shipped for TCRbeta analysis as frozen whole blood, isolated PBMCs, or DNA extracted from either sample type. The CDR3, from cysteine to phenylalanine, totals 14 residues. The entry retains the CDR3 DNA only, 42 bases that are in frame from base 1. V is cut back by 7 bases and J by 5 bases, with 6 bases in the junction unmatched. CDR1 and CDR2 are read off the germline V gene as KGHDR and SFDVKD. TCRbeta CDR3 regions were amplified from genomic DNA by means of the immunoSEQ Assay, a bias-controlled multiplex PCR. Per the authors' processing: Within the assay, amplification of reference gene primers was used to estimate how many nucleated cells each sample contained. Sequence reads were collapsed and filtered to measure the absolute abundance of every unique TCRbeta CDR3 rearrangement. Productive Simpson clonality was computed per sample as the square root of Simpson's diversity index over productive rearrangements. This immuneACCESS table, as held by TCRdb, lists in-frame sequences with V and J called but not all clones. Of the missing ones, under half trace to an unresolved V gene in checked studies; the others have no known cause. V, J and clone size were drawn from that table, and D and trimming were deduced from the DNA. The table for this sample lists approximately 61,000 clones; about 77% of them were counted only once. The top ten clonotypes cover about 29% of the sample.

This sequence originates from a human donor in a cohort sampled during active COVID-19. The rearrangement joined TRBV24-1 to TRBJ2-1, with 8 junctional bases fitting TRBD2. Sequences were obtained from peripheral blood. DNA sequence: TGTGCCACCAGATCGGGACTAGGAGACAATGAGCAGTTCTTC. This translates into CATRSGLGDNEQFF.